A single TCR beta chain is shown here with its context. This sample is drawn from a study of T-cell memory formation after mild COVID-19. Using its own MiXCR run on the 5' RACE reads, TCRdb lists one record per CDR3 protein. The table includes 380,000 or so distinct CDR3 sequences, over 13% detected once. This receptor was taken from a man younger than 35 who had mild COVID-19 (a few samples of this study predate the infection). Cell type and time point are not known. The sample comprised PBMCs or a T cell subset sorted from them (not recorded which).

The CDR3 is CASSLALRGGHEQFF. The DNA for the CDR3 is TGTGCCAGCAGCTTGGCCCTGCGGGGGGGCCATGAGCAGTTCTTC. V gene TRBV5-6 combines with J gene TRBJ2-1; the match to TRBD2 covers 9 bases. Germline values: CDR1 SGHDT, CDR2 YYEEEE. V gave up 0 bases and J gave up 8 bases; unmatched junction bases: 6. CDR3 length: 15 residues.